This TCR beta chain appears in the sequencing data of a study of tissue T cells after allogeneic stem cell transplantation. This clone was seen once. Assay used: immunoSEQ multiplex PCR; TCRdb lists only in-frame clones, some missing. Of thousands of clones listed, over 75% are singletons. Enrolled prospectively were adult allogeneic hematopoietic cell transplant recipients whose graft-versus-host disease was steroid-refractory. This sequence originates from a male patient older than 55 with steroid-refractory graft-versus-host disease after an allogeneic stem cell transplant. A subset of T cells may come from the graft donor. This specimen was esophageal tissue, taken at autopsy.

CDR3 in DNA: TGTGCCAGCAGCTTAAGGCAGGGGGTGTACGAGCAGTACTTC. It encodes CASSLRQGVYEQYF. The V gene is TRBV7-6, the J gene TRBJ2-7, with 7 bases that match TRBD1. This CDR3 comprises 14 residues. Germline-derived CDR1 and CDR2 are SGHVS and FNYEAQ. The junction had 5 bases not matched to a gene; V was cut back by 2 bases and J by 4 bases.